This T cell receptor (beta chain) emerged from a study of blood T cells in healthy people across ages. Study overall: T cells yielded about one barcoded beta molecule per two cells through template switching.

The ends were cut back, 0 bases at V and 3 bases at J, with 8 bases in the middle. The CDR3 extends over 15 amino acids. Per germline, CDR1 SGHTA and CDR2 FQGNSA. Through a sample-barcoded 5' primer and a J-beta primer mix, a second PCR was run for roughly 7 to 11 cycles. TCRdb analysed the 5' RACE reads with MiXCR anew, one entry per CDR3 protein. Counted here are around 850,000 distinct CDR3 sequences, 35% to 40% occurring once; the ten biggest clones make up 10% to 15%. This clonotype was observed a handful of times. The specimen sequenced was blood. The chain has TRBV7-2 and TRBJ2-2; D not certain. The TCR sequence derives from a man aged 18 to 35 in good health. CDR3 nucleotides: TGTGCCAGCAGCTTAGCGGTAGTGTACACCGGGGAGCTGTTTTTT. This encodes CASSLAVVYTGELFF.